Detailed here is one T cell receptor beta chain. What it binds is unknown. This sample stems from a study of shared clonotypes between healthy human individuals. The study's findings and limits: Generally, naive subsets (rather than memory subsets) showed larger estimated richness. Clonotypes which were not shared had lower generation probabilities than clonotypes that all four donors shared.

Donors, healthy HIV-negative adults, lacked recent acute infections or vaccinations. Sequenced by immunoSEQ multiplex PCR; TCRdb stores in-frame clones only, minus some. The data contain hundreds of thousands of clones, approximately 74% of them singletons. This clonotype was sampled from a young woman in good health. The sequencing sample was made of memory CD4+ T cells sorted from blood. The subset: CD45RA-negative fraction.

The CDR3 loop is CACDRGEGLYEQYF. CDR3 coding DNA: TGTGCCTGTGACAGGGGGGAAGGCTTGTACGAGCAGTACTTC. J is TRBJ2-7 and V is TRBV30, with TRBD1 matching 9 bases. Germline V gives CDR1 GTSNPN, CDR2 SVGIG (reference sequence). Trimming cost V 6 bases and J 4 bases; bases outside gene matches: 10. The CDR3 has 14 amino acids. The full variable domain, its missing parts supplied by reference TRBV30 and TRBJ2-7, is SQTIHQWPATLVQPVGSPLSLECTVEGTSNPNLYWYRQAAGRGLQLLFYSVGIGQISSEVPQNLSASRPQDRQFILSSKKLLLSDSGFYLCACDRGEGLYEQYFGPGTRLTVT.